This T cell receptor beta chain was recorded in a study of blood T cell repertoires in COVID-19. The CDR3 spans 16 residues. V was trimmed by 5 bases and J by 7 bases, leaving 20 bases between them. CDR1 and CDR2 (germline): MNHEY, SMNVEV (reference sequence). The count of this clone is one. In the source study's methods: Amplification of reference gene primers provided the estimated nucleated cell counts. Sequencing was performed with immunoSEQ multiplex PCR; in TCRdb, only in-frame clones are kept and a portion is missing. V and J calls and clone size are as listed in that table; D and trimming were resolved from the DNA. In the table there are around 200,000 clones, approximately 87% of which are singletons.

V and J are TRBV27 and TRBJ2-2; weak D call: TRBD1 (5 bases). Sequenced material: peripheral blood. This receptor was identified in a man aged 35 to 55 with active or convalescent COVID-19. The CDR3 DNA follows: TGTGCCAGCAGTCCTGACAGATTACCCCACCACGGGGAGCTGTTTTTT. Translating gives CASSPDRLPHHGELFF.